These 24 T cell receptor beta chains originate from one sample sequenced in a study of T cells in Graves' hyperthyroidism and ophthalmopathy. Amplification of TCR beta CDR3 regions was performed using RNA transcripts as template. The HTBI primer set was used in a first-round RT-PCR of the TCR CDR3. TCRdb independently ran MiXCR on the multiplex PCR reads; one entry per CDR3 protein. The data show 600,000 to 700,000 distinct CDR3 sequences, 45% seen once. Sequenced input: peripheral blood or thyroid tissue (not recorded which). The receptors were sampled from an adult man with Graves' disease, either hyperthyroidism or ophthalmopathy (not recorded which).

The chain joins TRBV20-1 to TRBJ1-1; D perhaps matches TRBD1 (5 bases). The germline CDR1 and CDR2 sequences are DFQATT and SNEGSKA (reference sequence). Trimming removed 6 bases at V and 4 bases at J, with 9 bases between. This CDR3 comprises 11 residues. CDR3 DNA sequence: TGCAGTGCAATAAGGGGCACTGAAGCTTTCTTT. It is translated as CSAIRGTEAFF.

The chain couples TRBV6-1 to TRBJ2-7; TRBD2 matches at 7 bases. Matching the DNA end better, TRBJ2-1 makes the J call doubtful. The CDR3 is 15 amino acids. Germline V gene data show CDR1 as MNHNS and CDR2 as SASEGT. CDR3 nucleotides: TGTGCCAGCAGCCCCGCGGGGCTAGCGGCCAATGAGCAGTTCTTC. Protein: CASSPAGLAANEQFF.

On this clonotype: The junction departs from the called germline gene at one end, perhaps through a read error. The gene calls are TRBV5-1 and TRBJ2-7, with D unclear. Germline CDR1 SGHRS, CDR2 YFSETQ. The CDR3 runs 15 residues. CDR3 in DNA: TGTGCCAGCAGCTTGACCCCCGACACCTCCTACGAGCAGTACTTC. Translation gives CASSLTPDTSYEQYF.

The table lists this clonotype with a count of one. The chain is built from TRBV11-2 and TRBJ1-2; 10 bases are shared with TRBD1. The ends lost 8 bases at V and 4 bases at J; junction bases unmatched: 16. Germline V CDR1 and CDR2: SGHAT, FQNNGV. CDR3 size: 17 residues. CDR3 region: CASARLISGQGIYGYTF. CDR3 nucleotide sequence: TGTGCCAGCGCCCGCCTGATCTCGGGACAGGGGATCTATGGCTACACCTTC.

The chain is built from TRBV6-6 and TRBJ2-7; the match to TRBD2 covers 11 bases. With 9 bases clipped from V and 5 bases from J, the junction kept 6 bases outside the gene matches. Germline loops: CDR1 MNHNY, CDR2 SVGAGI (reference sequence). The CDR3 runs 13 residues. CDR3 sequence: CASILAGGNEQYF. The CDR3, as DNA: TGTGCCAGTATTCTAGCGGGAGGAAACGAGCAGTACTTC.

The DNA of the CDR3 is TGTGCCAGTAGTATCTACGGGACAGGGGACAATCAGCCCCAGCATTTT. Its protein is CASSIYGTGDNQPQHF. The V gene is TRBV19, the J gene TRBJ1-5; TRBD1 matches 10 bases. V trimming: 3 bases; J trimming: 3 bases; junction bases outside the gene matches: 5. The CDR3 has 16 residues. CDR1 is LNHDA, CDR2 SQIVND, per germline (reference sequence).

This chain connects TRBV19 to TRBJ1-6; no reliable D call. CDR3 size: 14 residues. Trimming took off 4 bases at V and 7 bases at J, with 11 bases between the two ends. Germline V lookup: CDR1 LNHDA, CDR2 SQIVND (reference sequence). CDR3 sequence (DNA): TGTGCCAGTAGTACCACTACGTCGAATTCACCCCTCCACTTT. This codes for CASSTTTSNSPLHF. The complete variable domain, with remaining parts taken from reference TRBV19 and TRBJ1-6, reads DGGITQSPKYLFRKEGQNVTLSCEQNLNHDAMYWYRQDPGQGLRLIYYSQIVNDFQKGDIAEGYSVSREKKESFPLTVTSAQKNPTAFYLCASSTTTSNSPLHFGNGTRLTVT.

A few counts support this clonotype. The chain has TRBV7-3 and TRBJ1-2; 10 bases align to TRBD1. CDR1 and CDR2 (germline): SGHTA, FQGTGA. The CDR3 runs 15 residues. J was trimmed by 6 bases and V by 5 bases; bases with no gene match: 9. The CDR3 DNA follows: TGTGCCAGCAGCCCAACGACCGGGACAGGGGATGGCTACACCTTC. This sequence encodes CASSPTTGTGDGYTF. Full variable domain (outside the CDR3, taken from reference TRBV7-3 and TRBJ1-2): GAGVSQTPSNKVTEKGKYVELRCDPISGHTALYWYRQSLGQGPEFLIYFQGTGAADDSGLPNDRFFAVRPEGSVSTLKIQRTERGDSAVYLCASSPTTGTGDGYTFGSGTRLTVV.

The chain recombines TRBV20-1 with TRBJ1-2; D uncertain. V dropped 1 base and J dropped 0 bases, with 12 bases sitting between them. CDR3 length equals 15 residues. The V gene's germline CDR1 is DFQATT and CDR2 SNEGSKA (reference sequence). The CDR3 DNA reads TGCAGTGCTAGAGGTTGGGCAGGTTCTAACTATGGCTACACCTTC. Protein: CSARGWAGSNYGYTF.

This clonotype turned up a few times. The J gene is TRBJ1-1, the V gene TRBV25-1; D not certain. Looked up from germline, CDR1 is MGHDK and CDR2 is SYGVNS. The CDR3 length is 13 residues. Trimming removed 4 bases at V and 4 bases at J, with 10 bases between. CDR3 DNA: TGTGCCAGCAGTGCCCCCCGGAGCACTGAAGCTTTCTTT. This encodes CASSAPRSTEAFF.

The chain uses TRBV25-1 and TRBJ1-4, with D perhaps TRBD1 (5 bases). CDR1 is MGHDK and CDR2 is SYGVNS in the germline V gene. This CDR3 has 13 amino acids. The CDR3 spells CASGGDFGEKLFF. CDR3 sequence (DNA): TGTGCTAGTGGAGGGGACTTCGGTGAAAAACTGTTTTTT.

The chain couples TRBV2 to TRBJ1-6; D gene uncertain. CDR1 and CDR2 (germline): SNHLY, FYNNEI. CDR3 length: 15 amino acids. Deletions cut 4 bases from V and 8 bases from J, with 15 bases between. CDR3 sequence reads: CASSARRGRDSPLHF. CDR3 sequence (DNA): TGTGCCAGCAGTGCTAGAAGAGGGAGGGATTCACCCCTCCACTTT.

In its sample, this clonotype was seen a few times. V usage is TRBV5-1 and J usage is TRBJ1-1; maybe TRBD1 (6 bases). CDR1 SGHRS and CDR2 YFSETQ come from the germline V gene. The ends were cut back, 0 bases at V and 0 bases at J, with 12 bases in the middle. The CDR3 is made up of 16 amino acids. As DNA, the CDR3 is TGCGCCAGCAGCTTGGTAGGGGGATCCATGAACACTGAAGCTTTCTTT. Residues: CASSLVGGSMNTEAFF.

V is TRBV19 and J is TRBJ2-5, with D unresolved. Trimming stripped 5 bases from V and 9 bases from J, with 13 bases between. Germline V gives CDR1 LNHDA, CDR2 SQIVND (reference sequence). The CDR3 sequence is 12 residues long. The CDR3 sequence is CASSARGVPQYF. In nucleotides, the CDR3 is TGTGCCAGTAGTGCCCGTGGAGTCCCCCAGTACTTC.

This chain joins TRBV11-2 and TRBJ1-4; the match to TRBD1 covers 7 bases. Germline-derived CDR1 and CDR2 are SGHAT and FQNNGV. This CDR3 contains 15 residues. The ends lost 4 bases at V and 8 bases at J; junction bases unmatched: 10. DNA of the CDR3: TGTGCCAGCAGCTCCCGGGACAGAGGAGACGAAAAACTGTTTTTT. Its protein is CASSSRDRGDEKLFF.

This clonotype has ten or more counts. V is TRBV25-1 and J is TRBJ2-5, with 11 bases that match TRBD1. Germline loops: CDR1 MGHDK, CDR2 SYGVNS. The CDR3 has 15 amino acids. The junction had 4 bases not matched to a gene; V was cut back by 2 bases and J by 5 bases. CDR3 residues: CASSEGTGGYETQYF. The CDR3 DNA is TGTGCCAGCAGTGAAGGGACAGGGGGATATGAGACCCAGTACTTC.

About this clonotype: A much larger clone sits a single nucleotide away, making a read error possible. The genes are TRBV14 and TRBJ2-2; D is ambiguous. This CDR3 is built from 11 residues. Germline lookup yields CDR1 SGHDN and CDR2 FVKESK. The DNA for the CDR3 is TGTGCCAGCAGCCACGACCTAGGTTTTCCTTTT. Amino acid sequence: CASSHDLGFPF.

A few counts support this clonotype. The CDR3 coding sequence is TGTGCCAGCAGCCGGGACAGCAAGGCTGGCTACACCTTC. Translating it yields CASSRDSKAGYTF. The genes are TRBV7-9 and TRBJ1-2, with 7 positions matching TRBD1. V gave up 5 bases and J gave up 7 bases; unmatched junction bases: 7. This CDR3 is built from 13 residues. Germline V CDR1 and CDR2: SEHNR, FQNEAQ (reference sequence).

About this clonotype itself: At one end the junction does not follow the germline gene, possibly because of a read error. This chain links TRBV7-9 with TRBJ1-1, with unresolved D. The germline gives CDR1 SEHNR, CDR2 FQNEAQ (reference sequence). This CDR3 spans 14 amino acids. In nucleotides, the CDR3 is TGCGCCAGCGGCGTCCCCGGACCTCAGGATGAAGCTTTCTTT. Translating it yields CASGVPGPQDEAFF.

V and J are TRBV9 and TRBJ2-5, with 7 bases that match TRBD1. The CDR3 covers 13 residues. Germline lookup yields CDR1 SGDLS and CDR2 YYNGEE. J gave up 5 bases and V 4 bases, and 5 bases lay outside the gene matches. The CDR3 coding sequence is TGTGCCAGCAGCCCCAAACAGGGGGAGACCCAGTACTTC. Its translation: CASSPKQGETQYF.

This clonotype was found a few times. This chain links TRBV20-1 with TRBJ1-1; D unresolved. Trimming removed 1 base at V and 0 bases at J, with 6 bases between. CDR3 length: 13 residues. Germline V gene sequence: CDR1 DFQATT, CDR2 SNEGSKA (reference sequence). CDR3 sequence reads: CSARGHLNTEAFF. The CDR3 DNA sequence: TGCAGTGCTAGAGGACACTTGAACACTGAAGCTTTCTTT.

The chain uses TRBV5-1 and TRBJ2-7; D may match TRBD1 or TRBD2 (5 bases each). This CDR3 region has 13 residues. Trimming took 7 bases from V and 3 from J, leaving 14 bases between them. CDR1 and CDR2 from the germline V gene are SGHRS and YFSETQ. The CDR3 DNA sequence: TGCGCCAGCGCCCGGGACGGAGTCTACGAGCAGTACTTC. Its protein product is CASARDGVYEQYF. Full variable domain (rest looked up from reference TRBV5-1 and TRBJ2-7): KAGVTQTPRYLIKTRGQQVTLSCSPISGHRSVSWYQQTPGQGLQFLFEYFSETQRNKGNFPGRFSGRQFSNSRSEMNVSTLELGDSALYLCASARDGVYEQYFGPGTRLTVT.

The chain couples TRBV6-6 to TRBJ1-5; possible D gene TRBD1, 6 bases. Germline CDR1 reads MNHNY; CDR2 reads SVGAGI (reference sequence). V dropped 5 bases and J dropped 0 bases, with 11 bases sitting between them. The CDR3 contains 15 residues. The CDR3 region has the DNA TGTGCCAGCAGTGAAACAGGGTTTAGCAATCAGCCCCAGCATTTT. This sequence encodes CASSETGFSNQPQHF.

Ten or more counts support this clonotype. This chain uses TRBV24-1 with TRBJ2-7; tentative D call: TRBD2 (6 bases). Germline V CDR1 and CDR2: KGHDR, SFDVKD. This CDR3 region has 14 residues. Trimming stripped 4 bases from V and 2 bases from J, with 11 bases between. In nucleotides, the CDR3 is TGTGCCACCAGTGACGGCGGGGCCACCTACGAGCAGTACTTC. Translation gives CATSDGGATYEQYF.